A single sample is the source of the 32 T cell receptor beta chains below, sequenced in a study of tumor and adjacent non-tumor tissue in lung cancer. TCRbeta libraries were built with three rounds of nested PCR, modified from ARM-PCR. TCRdb redid the calling of the multiplex PCR reads with MiXCR, one entry per CDR3 protein. There are fewer than 100,000 distinct CDR3 sequences in the sample; approximately 80% occur only once, and approximately 55% lies in the top ten. RNA was extracted from bulk tissue without any cell sorting. The normal lung tissue was taken more than 3 cm from the tumor edge. Sequenced material: distant non-tumor lung tissue. These receptors all stem from a man between 60 and 75 years old with non-small cell lung cancer.

Comments on this clonotype: A read error may account for a junction end that differs from germline. The chain has TRBV11-2 and TRBJ1-1, with D unresolved. CDR1 is SGHAT, CDR2 FQNNGV, per germline. The CDR3 totals 14 residues. CDR3 loop: CTSSLVVMGTEAFF. DNA of the CDR3: TGTACCAGCAGCTTAGTCGTGATGGGCACTGAAGCCTTCTTT.

Worth noting for this clonotype: The junction does not match germline at one end; this may be a read error. The J gene is TRBJ1-1, the V gene TRBV6-1, with D maybe TRBD1 (6 bases). Germline values: CDR1 MNHNS, CDR2 SASEGT. The length of the CDR3 is 15 residues. The CDR3 bases are TGTTCCAGCAGCGATGGGCCGGGGGCCGGAACTGAAACTTTCTTT. Translating gives CSSSDGPGAGTETFF.

The J gene is TRBJ1-6, the V gene TRBV6-5; TRBD1 matches at 8 bases. CDR3 size: 18 residues. Trimming cost V 2 bases and J 10 bases; bases outside gene matches: 16. From germline, CDR1 is MNHEY and CDR2 SVGAGI. The CDR3 sequence: CASSYGSAGGAPDSPLHF. The CDR3 nucleotides read TGTGCCAGCAGTTACGGTAGCGCAGGGGGCGCCCCAGACTCACCCCTCCACTTT.

As for this clonotype: This clone may be a read error of a much larger clone one base away. The chain recombines TRBV11-2 with TRBJ1-5; perhaps TRBD1 as D (5 bases). The CDR3 runs 12 residues. Germline CDR1 and CDR2: SGHAT and FQNNGV. CDR3 nucleotide sequence: TGTGACAGCAGCTTAGCAGGGCAGCCCCAGCATTTT. Translating gives CDSSLAGQPQHF.

The rearrangement uses TRBV11-3 and TRBJ2-2, with 7 bases aligning to TRBD2. J gave up 9 bases and V 5 bases, and 18 bases lay outside the gene matches. There are 17 residues in the CDR3. Looked up from germline, CDR1 is SGHNT and CDR2 is YENEEA. The CDR3: CASSHLATSGVTWELFF. CDR3 coding DNA: TGTGCCAGCAGCCACCTCGCGACCAGCGGGGTGACCTGGGAGCTGTTTTTT.

With regard to this clonotype: One junction end does not reproduce the germline sequence, and a read error may be involved. V usage is TRBV6-5 and J usage is TRBJ2-3; D is unclear. CDR3 length: 12 residues. Per the germline V gene, CDR1 is MNHEY and CDR2 is SVGAGI. For the CDR3, the DNA is TGTGCCACCAGCGCAGGCATAGATACGCAGTATTTC. It specifies CATSAGIDTQYF.

This rearrangement joins TRBV6-5 to TRBJ1-5, with no clear D. Between the trimmed V and J ends, which lost 6 bases and 3 bases, there was a span of 12 bases. CDR3 length: 14 amino acids. Germline V CDR1 and CDR2: MNHEY, SVGAGI. CDR3 nucleotides: TGTGCCAGCAGCTACGGAGGTCTCAATCAGCCCCAGCATTTT. The encoded protein is CASSYGGLNQPQHF.

The genes are TRBV4-1 and TRBJ1-1; D gene uncertain. The germline V gene encodes CDR1 MGHRA and CDR2 YSYEKL. This CDR3 region has 13 residues. In DNA, the CDR3 is TGCACCGGCAGGCGAGAGGGAGACACTGAAGCTTTCTTT. Amino acids: CTGRREGDTEAFF.

For this clonotype: The germline gene is not matched at one end of the junction; a read error may be the cause. The chain uses TRBV11-3 and TRBJ2-7; perhaps TRBD2 as D (5 bases). This CDR3 region has 15 residues. Germline V gives CDR1 SGHNT, CDR2 YENEEA. The CDR3 DNA reads TGTACCAGCAGCTATCGGACTGGATTAGCCTACGAGCAATACTTC. Protein sequence: CTSSYRTGLAYEQYF.

The chain combines TRBV19 with TRBJ2-1, with D tentatively TRBD2 (6 bases). This CDR3 region has 14 residues. The germline V gene encodes CDR1 LNHDA and CDR2 SQIVND (reference sequence). V was trimmed by 1 base and J by 6 bases, leaving 10 bases between them. The CDR3 DNA reads TGTGCCAGTAGTATAGGGGCGGGGCCCAATGAGCAGTTCTTC. It translates to CASSIGAGPNEQFF.

This rearrangement joins TRBV10-2 to TRBJ2-3; 8 bases agree with TRBD2. J lost 2 bases, V lost 0 bases, and 13 bases had no gene match. Germline CDR1 WSHSY, CDR2 SAAADI. This CDR3 comprises 19 residues. DNA of the CDR3: TGCGCCAGCAGTGAGTCCTCCCGCACACTAGCGGAGGACACAGATACGCAGTATTTT. Its translation: CASSESSRTLAEDTDTQYF.

Comment on this clonotype: An end of the junction does not agree with germline; a read error may underlie this. This sequence joins TRBV11-2 and TRBJ1-1, with D possibly being TRBD1 (5 bases). CDR3 length: 14 residues. CDR1 and CDR2 (germline): SGHAT, FQNNGV. The CDR3 DNA reads TGTGTCAGCATCTTAGGAGGGGCTCGAACTGAAACTTTCTTT. Protein: CVSILGGARTETFF.

The chain links TRBV19 to TRBJ1-4; D perhaps matches TRBD1 (5 bases). CDR1 and CDR2 (germline): LNHDA, SQIVND (reference sequence). V was pared by 8 bases and J by 0 bases, with 10 bases between. This CDR3 is built from 14 residues. This CDR3 is CASWDGATNEKLFF. CDR3 DNA: TGTGCCAGTTGGGACGGTGCAACTAATGAAAAACTGTTTTTT.

This chain uses TRBV11-3 with TRBJ2-5, with a tentative D call TRBD2 (5 bases). In germline, CDR1 is SGHNT, CDR2 YENEEA. The V gene lost 5 bases and the J gene lost 3 bases, with 13 bases spanning the gap. The CDR3 spans 14 residues. The CDR3 here is CASSKKDGEETQYF. In DNA, the CDR3 is TGTGCCAGCAGCAAAAAGGACGGGGAAGAGACCCAGTACTTC. Looking up the rest from reference TRBV11-3 and TRBJ2-5 gives the full variable domain: EAGVVQSPRYKIIEKKQPVAFWCNPISGHNTLYWYLQNLGQGPELLIRYENEEAVDDSQLPKDRFSAERLKGVDSTLKIQPAELGDSAVYLCASSKKDGEETQYFGPGTRLLVL.

As for this clonotype: One end of the junction fails to match germline, which may point to a read error. The chain carries TRBV20-1 and TRBJ2-5; D is ambiguous. The CDR3 covers 13 residues. Germline values: CDR1 DFQATT, CDR2 SNEGSKA (reference sequence). For the CDR3, the DNA is TGCAGCGCTAGAAATAAGTCAGTGCAGACCCAGTACTTC. The encoded protein is CSARNKSVQTQYF.

CDR3 sequence reads: CGTETSGGYEQYF. CDR3 in DNA: TGCGGTACCGAGACGTCAGGGGGCTACGAGCAGTACTTC. The chain couples TRBV20-1 to TRBJ2-7, with 7 bases identical to TRBD1. CDR1 and CDR2 from the germline V gene are DFQATT and SNEGSKA (reference sequence). This CDR3 is built from 13 residues.

Worth noting for this clonotype: At one of its ends the junction is not consistent with the germline gene, which may arise from a read error. The rearrangement links TRBV11-2 to TRBJ2-1; 8 bases line up with TRBD2. The CDR3 is 16 amino acids. From germline, CDR1 is SGHAT and CDR2 FQNNGV. The CDR3 protein is CASSLIGRGSNNEQFF. For the CDR3, the DNA is TGTGCCAGCAGCTTAATCGGGAGGGGCTCCAACAATGAGCAGTTCTTC.

For this clonotype: This likely comes from a read error, as the CDR3 has no conserved phenylalanine or tryptophan at its end. This chain joins TRBV5-1 and TRBJ2-4; D perhaps matches TRBD2 (6 bases). V was pared by 6 bases and J by 1 base, with 11 bases between. This CDR3 region has 14 residues. CDR1 and CDR2 from the germline V gene are SGHRS and YFSETQ. CDR3 protein: CASNMTSAKNIQYI. The CDR3 DNA sequence: TGCGCCAGCAACATGACTAGTGCCAAAAACATTCAGTACATC.

The chain couples TRBV20-1 to TRBJ1-2; D is uncertain. V lost 4 bases and J 10 bases, leaving 19 bases between the germline ends. The CDR3 has 13 amino acids. Germline lookup yields CDR1 DFQATT and CDR2 SNEGSKA (reference sequence). Here the CDR3 DNA reads TGCAGTGCTACCCCAGTGACTACTGATGACTACACCTTC. The encoded protein is CSATPVTTDDYTF.

Remarks on this clonotype: Its ends do not fully match the called genes, so a read error is possible. The V and J genes are TRBV11-3 and TRBJ2-3, with D unresolved. The CDR3 is 12 amino acids. Germline CDR1 SGHNT, CDR2 YENEEA. CDR3 bases: TGTGCCAGCAGTCTTAGATCAGATACGCAGTATTTC. Translation gives CASSLRSDTQYF.

The V call is TRBV5-1, the J call TRBJ1-4; D unresolved. The CDR3 sequence is 16 residues long. CDR1 SGHRS and CDR2 YFSETQ come from the germline V gene. Trimming left V 0 bases short and J 0 bases short, with 9 bases between. In nucleotides, the CDR3 is TGCGCCAGCAGCTTGGTAGCAGCCACAACTAATGAAAAACTGTTTTTT. Amino acid sequence: CASSLVAATTNEKLFF. The variable domain in full, with the rest retrieved from reference TRBV5-1 and TRBJ1-4, is KAGVTQTPRYLIKTRGQQVTLSCSPISGHRSVSWYQQTPGQGLQFLFEYFSETQRNKGNFPGRFSGRQFSNSRSEMNVSTLELGDSALYLCASSLVAATTNEKLFFGSGTQLSVL.

Points on this clonotype: Compared with germline, one end of the junction differs, possibly owing to a read error. The chain combines TRBV6-6 with TRBJ1-6; 8 bases map to TRBD1. This CDR3 contains 15 residues. Germline V lookup: CDR1 MNHNY, CDR2 SVGAGI (reference sequence). The CDR3 DNA reads as TGTGCAAGCAGTTACCGGACAGGGTCCAATTCACCCCTCCGCTTT. Its translation is CASSYRTGSNSPLRF.

This clonotype showed up just a few times. The junction does not match germline at one end; this may be a read error. The chain uses TRBV20-1 and TRBJ1-1, with D possibly matching TRBD1 (6 bases). CDR3 length: 14 residues. Germline CDR1 reads DFQATT; CDR2 reads SNEGSKA (reference sequence). CDR3 bases: TGCAGTGCTAGGATAGGGGGGACCTACACTGAAGTTTTCTTT. Translation gives CSARIGGTYTEVFF.

The J gene is TRBJ2-7, the V gene TRBV6-2 or TRBV6-3; 16 nucleotides line up with TRBD2. The germline V gene has CDR1 MNHEY and CDR2 SVGEGT. V lost 7 bases and J lost 5; bases outside the gene matches: 11. The CDR3 loop spans 17 amino acids. The CDR3 sequence: CASNCVGLAGGKNEQYF. Written as DNA, the CDR3 is TGTGCCAGCAATTGCGTGGGACTAGCGGGAGGGAAGAACGAGCAGTACTTC.

This clonotype was detected only once. The genes are TRBV28 and TRBJ1-2; maybe TRBD1 (5 bases). The CDR3 covers 15 residues. CDR1 MDHEN and CDR2 SYDVKM come from the germline V gene. Trimming shortened V by 9 bases and J by 6 bases, and 23 bases separated the two germline ends. DNA for the CDR3: TGTGCCAGTTGTGCGCCGGGACGGTCCTTGGATGGCTACACCTTC. Protein product: CASCAPGRSLDGYTF.

Comments on this clonotype: It may be a read error: a sequence one base away is much more abundant. The chain couples TRBV5-4 to TRBJ2-2, with 9 bases matching TRBD2. With 1 base clipped from V and 6 bases from J, the junction kept 4 bases outside the gene matches. The CDR3 sequence is 15 residues long. Per the germline V gene, CDR1 is SGHNT and CDR2 is YYREEE (reference sequence). This CDR3 reads CASSLSIAGAGELFF. In DNA form, the CDR3 reads TGTGCCAGCAGCTTGAGCATAGCGGGAGCCGGGGAGCTGTTTTTT.

Comments on this clonotype: The junction shows a germline mismatch at one end, possibly a read error. This chain links TRBV11-3 with TRBJ2-3, with D perhaps matching TRBD2 (7 bases). The CDR3 length is 16 residues. Germline V CDR1 and CDR2: SGHNT, YENEEA. The CDR3 loop is CASSLVAGGRTDTRYF. Written as DNA, the CDR3 is TGTGCCAGCAGCTTAGTCGCCGGGGGGCGGACTGATACGCGGTATTTT.

About this clonotype: It is likely a read error, because the conserved phenylalanine at the end of the CDR3 is missing. J is TRBJ2-6 and V is TRBV11-2; 11 bases agree with TRBD2. Germline CDR1 and CDR2: SGHAT and FQNNGV. The CDR3 has 18 residues. CDR3 sequence reads: CASSPTSGGATGTNVLTL. As DNA, the CDR3 is TGTGCCAGCAGTCCAACTAGCGGGGGAGCAACTGGGACCAACGTCCTGACTCTC.

A word on this clonotype: Lacking the conserved final phenylalanine or tryptophan, this CDR3 likely reflects a read error. This sequence joins TRBV20-1 and TRBJ2-7; D is unclear. The germline V and J ends were trimmed by 8 bases and 6 bases, with 23 bases remaining between them. There are 14 residues in the CDR3. The V gene's germline CDR1 is DFQATT and CDR2 SNEGSKA (reference sequence). CDR3 nucleotides: TGCAGTACTACATTGGGATCTGTAAAGGGCGAGCAGTACCTC. Amino acid sequence: CSTTLGSVKGEQYL.

Comments on this clonotype: A read error may produce the germline difference seen at one junction end. The rearrangement uses TRBV6-2 or TRBV6-3 and TRBJ2-1; D is unclear. Germline loops: CDR1 MNHEY, CDR2 SVGEGT. The CDR3 runs 14 residues. The CDR3 DNA is TGTGCCAGTACCGACCGCACAGCCCGCAATGAGAAGTTCTTC. The encoded protein is CASTDRTARNEKFF.

Concerning this clonotype itself: One end of the junction does not line up with germline, which may come from a read error. The chain uses TRBV5-4 and TRBJ2-6; 7 bases line up with TRBD2. This CDR3 comprises 16 residues. CDR1 and CDR2 (germline): SGHNT, YYREEE (reference sequence). CDR3 nucleotides: TGTGCCAGCAGCGCGGGGGAGGGATCTGGGACCAACGTCCTGACTTTC. The encoded protein is CASSAGEGSGTNVLTF. Full variable domain (outside the CDR3, taken from reference TRBV5-4 and TRBJ2-6): ETGVTQSPTHLIKTRGQQVTLRCSSQSGHNTVSWYQQALGQGPQFIFQYYREEENGRGNFPPRFSGLQFPNYSSELNVNALELDDSALYLCASSAGEGSGTNVLTFGAGSRLTVL.

Comments on this clonotype: One end of the junction does not line up with germline, which may come from a read error. This sequence joins TRBV12-3 or TRBV12-4 and TRBJ2-5, with D possibly being TRBD1 or TRBD2 (5 bases each). The CDR3 is made up of 17 amino acids. The CDR3 coding sequence is TGTGTCAGCAGTTTTCGACAGTTGAGGGGCGGCGGAGAGACCCAATACTTC. Translation gives CVSSFRQLRGGGETQYF.